The clone carrying this T cell receptor beta chain was seen only once. The CDR3 extends over 15 amino acids. The V and J ends lost 7 bases and 0 bases respectively, with 15 bases between them. CDR1 LNHDA and CDR2 SQIVND come from the germline V gene (reference sequence). The sample belongs to a study of blood T cell repertoires in COVID-19. Here immunoSEQ multiplex PCR was the method, and the copy in TCRdb shows in-frame clones only, minus some. The table lists around 330,000 clones, around 89% of them singletons. The sequence derives from a middle-aged woman who had recovered from COVID-19. Source material: PBMCs or T cells enriched from blood (not recorded which). J is TRBJ1-1 and V is TRBV19; D unclear. The CDR3 nucleotides are TGTGCCAGTACCCAAACGTCTAGTCTGAACACTGAAGCTTTCTTT. Its translation is CASTQTSSLNTEAFF. The complete variable domain, with remaining parts taken from reference TRBV19 and TRBJ1-1, reads DGGITQSPKYLFRKEGQNVTLSCEQNLNHDAMYWYRQDPGQGLRLIYYSQIVNDFQKGDIAEGYSVSREKKESFPLTVTSAQKNPTAFYLCASTQTSSLNTEAFFGQGTRLTVV.